Listed below are T cell receptor beta chains from one sample, sequenced in a study of cytomegalovirus exposure and HLA in healthy donors. The data were produced by immunoSEQ multiplex PCR, yet TCRdb's version contains in-frame clones alone and is incomplete. The sample lists 130,000 to 150,000 clones; over 70% were seen once. The sequenced sample was PBMCs. The receptors were sampled from a man aged 35 to 55 in good health and CMV-seronegative. Each CDR3 is given with its conserved first and last residue. The D gene is left open where the match is weak. Clone size is stated in some rows and not others, as once, few, many or a class when expanded.

D gene	clone size	CDR3 length	J gene	V gene	CDR3 DNA	CDR3 protein
.	.	13	TRBJ2-7	TRBV2	TGTGCCAGCAGTGAACCGTTTCGAATCGAGCAGTACTTC	CASSEPFRIEQYF
.	.	15	TRBJ1-1	TRBV10-3	TGTGCCATCAGTGATACCGGGACACCAAACACTGAAGCTTTCTTT	CAISDTGTPNTEAFF
.	.	15	TRBJ1-3	TRBV7-9	TGTGCCAGCAGACGTGACAGGTTCGGAAGAAACACCATATATTTT	CASRRDRFGRNTIYF
TRBD2	.	15	TRBJ2-5	TRBV2	TGTGCCAGCAGTGGGACTAGAGTAAACGGAGAGACCCAGTACTTC	CASSGTRVNGETQYF
.	.	13	TRBJ2-1	TRBV28	TGTGCCAGCAGTTTGAAGGGGTACAATGAGCAGTTCTTC	CASSLKGYNEQFF
TRBD2	.	14	TRBJ2-5	TRBV9	TGTGCCAGCAGCGTAGAGCCGGGGGGAGAGACCCAGTACTTC	CASSVEPGGETQYF
.	.	11	TRBJ2-2	TRBV19	TGTGCCAGTACCGGCACCGGGGAGCTGTTTTTT	CASTGTGELFF
.	.	16	TRBJ2-2	TRBV6-6	TGTGCCAGCGCCGTTTTGGGGGGGGCCGCCACCGGGGAGCTGTTTTTT	CASAVLGGAATGELFF
.	.	15	TRBJ2-2	TRBV7-2	TGTGCCAGCAGCTCACAGGCTTCGAACACCGGGGAGCTGTTTTTT	CASSSQASNTGELFF
.	.	13	TRBJ2-7	TRBV19	TGTGCCAGTAGGAGGGCGGCCGCCTACGAGCAGTACTTC	CASRRAAAYEQYF
TRBD2	.	16	TRBJ2-5	TRBV5-1	TGCGCCAGCAGCTTGGTTCCTAGCGGGGGACAAGAGACCCAGTACTTC	CASSLVPSGGQETQYF
.	.	12	TRBJ1-1	TRBV7-9	TGTGCCAGCAGCTTAAAAATCGCTGAAGCTTTCTTT	CASSLKIAEAFF
.	.	16	TRBJ2-7	TRBV27	TGTGCCAGCAGTTCCCCGGGGGGCACCCGAGACTACGAGCAGTACTTC	CASSSPGGTRDYEQYF
TRBD1	once	14	TRBJ1-1	TRBV18	TGTGCCAGCTCACTGGACAGGGGGCAAACTGAAGCTTTCTTT	CASSLDRGQTEAFF
.	.	14	TRBJ1-4	TRBV27	TGTGCCAGCAAAAACAGAGCAACTAATGAAAAACTGTTTTTT	CASKNRATNEKLFF
TRBD1	.	14	TRBJ1-4	TRBV6-1	TGTGCCAGCAGGCCGGGACAGGGGGCGGAAAAACTGTTTTTT	CASRPGQGAEKLFF
.	.	14	TRBJ2-7	TRBV11-2	TGTGCCAGCAGCCTACTTTCGGGTTTGGATGAGCAGTACTTC	CASSLLSGLDEQYF
TRBD2	.	15	TRBJ2-7	TRBV4-3	TGCGCCAGCAGCCAAGGACTAGCGGGAGACTACGAGCAGTACTTC	CASSQGLAGDYEQYF
TRBD1	.	14	TRBJ2-7	TRBV7-2	TGTGCCAGCAGCAAACAGGGGGCATTCAACGAGCAGTACTTC	CASSKQGAFNEQYF
TRBD1	.	13	TRBJ2-2	TRBV29-1	TGCAGCGCGACAGGGGCCAACACCGGGGAGCTGTTTTTT	CSATGANTGELFF
.	.	15	TRBJ1-6	TRBV4-2	TGTGCCAGCAGCCAAGACAGGGGACGGGATTCACCCCTCCACTTT	CASSQDRGRDSPLHF
.	.	13	TRBJ2-3	TRBV13	TGTGCCAGCAGCGCACGAAACATGCATACGCAGTATTTT	CASSARNMHTQYF
TRBD1	few	17	TRBJ1-4	TRBV5-1	TGCGCCAGCAGCTTGGAGGGGACAGGTGCAACTAATGAAAAACTGTTTTTT	CASSLEGTGATNEKLFF
TRBD1	once	18	TRBJ1-5	TRBV10-3	TGTGCCATCAGTAAGGGACAGGGGTCTTCTACTAGCAATCAGCCCCAGCATTTT	CAISKGQGSSTSNQPQHF
.	.	15	TRBJ1-3	TRBV19	TGTGCCACAGGACAGAACCCTTCCTCTGGAAACACCATATATTTT	CATGQNPSSGNTIYF
TRBD1	.	12	TRBJ2-7	TRBV29-1	TGCAGCGTTCGACAGGGAACCTACGAGCAGTACTTC	CSVRQGTYEQYF
TRBD1	once	13	TRBJ2-5	TRBV7-2	TGTGCCAGCAGCTTCCAGGGGGCGCCTACCCAGTACTTC	CASSFQGAPTQYF
TRBD1	.	11	TRBJ1-4	TRBV7-9	TGTGGTGGGACAGTTAATGAAAAACTGTTTTTT	CGGTVNEKLFF
.	.	13	TRBJ2-7	TRBV9	TGTGCCAGCAGCGTAGATCCTTTTTACGAGCAGTACTTC	CASSVDPFYEQYF
TRBD1	.	14	TRBJ1-6	TRBV7-9	TGTGCCAGCAGGCAAACAGGGGAAGTACCACCCCTCCACTTT	CASRQTGEVPPLHF
TRBD1	.	17	TRBJ1-2	TRBV5-1	TGCGCCAGCAGCCTCGAACATAAGGGACAGGAGGCTTATGGCTACACCTTC	CASSLEHKGQEAYGYTF
TRBD1	.	15	TRBJ2-7	TRBV10-3	TGTGCCATCAGTGAACCCGGGACAGGGGTCTACGAGCAGTACTTC	CAISEPGTGVYEQYF
.	.	15	TRBJ1-6	TRBV28	TGTGCCAGCAGTGCACTGAGCTCCTATAATTCACCCCTCCACTTT	CASSALSSYNSPLHF
TRBD1	.	15	TRBJ2-7	TRBV18	TGTGCCAGCTCACCGGGGGACAGGGTTGGGTACGAGCAGTACTTC	CASSPGDRVGYEQYF
.	.	15	TRBJ1-6	TRBV28	TGTGCCAGCAGTTTGCCGCAGGGTGCCGGTTCACCCCTCCACTTT	CASSLPQGAGSPLHF
TRBD2	.	16	TRBJ2-5	TRBV6-1	TGTGCCAGCAGTGGCGGACTAGCGGGGGGGATGAAGACCCAGTACTTC	CASSGGLAGGMKTQYF
.	.	12	TRBJ2-7	TRBV7-9	TGTGCCAGCAGAAACCAGGGCTACGAGCAGTACTTC	CASRNQGYEQYF
.	few	13	TRBJ1-4	TRBV19	TGTGCCAGTAGTAAGGGGACTAATGAAAAACTGTTTTTT	CASSKGTNEKLFF
TRBD2	.	17	TRBJ2-3	TRBV7-2	TGTGCCAGCAGCTATCGACTAGCGGGGAGGGGCACAGATACGCAGTATTTT	CASSYRLAGRGTDTQYF
.	.	13	TRBJ1-4	TRBV7-9	TGTGCCAGCAGCTTCAGGGGTGATGAAAAACTGTTTTTT	CASSFRGDEKLFF
.	.	15	TRBJ2-3	TRBV6-4	TGTGCCAGCAGTGATGGGGGGGCCAGCACAGATACGCAGTATTTT	CASSDGGASTDTQYF
TRBD1	.	14	TRBJ2-7	TRBV28	TGTGCCAGCAGTTGGGACAGGGTGGAAAACGAGCAGTACTTC	CASSWDRVENEQYF
.	few	16	TRBJ1-4	TRBV4-1	TGCGCCAGCATCACTGACAGGTCTGCAACTAATGAAAAACTGTTTTTT	CASITDRSATNEKLFF